Each of the 7 T cell receptor beta chains below was sequenced from the same sample in a study of blood T cell repertoires in COVID-19 (dated by TCRdb to about 2020). Receptor amplification or capture employed the immunoSEQ multiplex PCR assay. This is the immuneACCESS table as TCRdb keeps it, with only in-frame sequences that have V and J called. A part of the clones is gone; compared with another copy, unresolved V genes explain less than half, and the rest is unexplained. For this sample the table gives 200,000 to 250,000 clones, of which around four fifths were detected only once. Of the sample, roughly a tenth is held by the ten largest clones. The specimen was peripheral blood. The source of these receptors is a woman older than 75 with COVID-19, enrolled during active disease.

This clone was detected only once. The CDR3 spells CSAPTGYGYTF. CDR3 DNA: TGCAGCGCCCCGACGGGTTATGGCTACACCTTC. The chain joins TRBV29-1 to TRBJ1-2; no reliable D call. CDR3 length: 11 amino acids. V was clipped by 7 bases and J by 5 bases, with 11 bases between them. Looked up from germline, CDR1 is SQVTM and CDR2 is ANQGSEA.

This chain uses TRBV5-1 with TRBJ2-1; 9 bases align to TRBD2. Trimming cost V 0 bases and J 7 bases; bases outside gene matches: 5. Germline CDR1 SGHRS, CDR2 YFSETQ. There are 15 residues in the CDR3. The CDR3 protein is CASSLVSSGVNEQFF. The CDR3 DNA reads TGCGCCAGCAGCTTGGTCTCTAGCGGGGTTAATGAGCAGTTCTTC.

The rearrangement links TRBV10-3 to TRBJ1-5; 8 bases fit TRBD1. The CDR3 covers 18 residues. V was pared by 0 bases and J by 2 bases, with 9 bases of the junction left unmatched. CDR1 is ENHRY, CDR2 SYGVKD, per germline. The chain's CDR3 is CAISESGQGAKGNQPQHF. For the CDR3, the DNA is TGTGCCATCAGTGAGTCAGGGCAGGGGGCTAAGGGCAATCAGCCCCAGCATTTT.

The genes are TRBV7-9 and TRBJ1-6, with D possibly matching TRBD1 (6 bases). From germline, CDR1 is SEHNR and CDR2 FQNEAQ (reference sequence). V was cut by 5 bases and J by 6 bases, with 8 bases left in between. The CDR3 loop spans 13 amino acids. The CDR3 loop reads CASSRDINSPLHF. CDR3 DNA: TGTGCCAGCAGCCGGGACATTAATTCACCCCTCCACTTT. The full variable domain, its missing parts supplied by reference TRBV7-9 and TRBJ1-6, is DTGVSQNPRHKITKRGQNVTFRCDPISEHNRLYWYRQTLGQGPEFLTYFQNEAQLEKSRLLSDRFSAERPKGSFSTLEIQRTEQGDSAMYLCASSRDINSPLHFGNGTRLTVT.

A remark on this clone: Other nucleotide sequences in the sample specify the same CDR3. The chain recombines TRBV6-1 with TRBJ1-2, with D unresolved. The CDR3 is made up of 13 amino acids. Trimming took off 3 bases at V and 5 bases at J, with 10 bases between the two ends. Looked up from germline, CDR1 is MNHNS and CDR2 is SASEGT. CDR3 sequence reads: CASSETRSYGYTF. In nucleotides, the CDR3 is TGTGCCAGCAGTGAGACAAGATCGTATGGCTACACCTTC.

The chain links TRBV29-1 to TRBJ2-2; 12 bases agree with TRBD2. The V segment lost 4 bases and the J segment 4 bases; nucleotides outside the gene matches: 7. Germline V gene data show CDR1 as SQVTM and CDR2 as ANQGSEA. The CDR3 has 16 residues. CDR3 DNA sequence: TGCAGCGTTGGGACCCTAGCGGGGGGGCGCACCGGGGAGCTGTTTTTT. It is translated as CSVGTLAGGRTGELFF.

As regards this clone: The same CDR3 arises from other DNA sequences in this sample as well. The chain combines TRBV18 with TRBJ2-2; 9 bases are shared with TRBD1. CDR3 length: 16 residues. V gave up 0 bases and J gave up 1 base; unmatched junction bases: 0. CDR1 is KGHSH, CDR2 LQKENI, per germline. The CDR3 region is CASSPPTGGNTGELFF. Here the CDR3 DNA reads TGTGCCAGCTCACCACCGACAGGGGGGAACACCGGGGAGCTGTTTTTT. Full variable domain (outside the CDR3, taken from reference TRBV18 and TRBJ2-2): NAGVMQNPRHLVRRRGQEARLRCSPMKGHSHVYWYRQLPEEGLKFMVYLQKENIIDESGMPKERFSAEFPKEGPSILRIQQVVRGDSAAYFCASSPPTGGNTGELFFGEGSRLTVL.